Below, 4 T cell receptor beta chains from the same sample are listed, as sequenced in a study of technical replicates of blood from a few donors. Clones were read by immunoSEQ multiplex PCR, and TCRdb kept only the in-frame ones, dropping some. Among 55,000 to 75,000 clones listed, roughly 86% were seen once. Sample: PBMCs. The receptors were gathered from a human donor in good health. Some clones in this sample may be carry-over from other donors' samples.

This chain uses TRBV5-4 with TRBJ1-2, with 9 bases aligning to TRBD1. Germline CDR1 SGHNT, CDR2 YYREEE (reference sequence). V shed 0 bases, J shed 6 bases, and the junction held 9 bases outside the gene matches. The CDR3 spans 16 residues. The CDR3 spells CASSLETGGKGHGYTF. The DNA of the CDR3 is TGTGCCAGCAGCTTGGAAACAGGGGGCAAGGGGCATGGCTACACCTTC. The full variable domain, in which reference TRBV5-4 and TRBJ1-2 provide the parts outside the CDR3, is ETGVTQSPTHLIKTRGQQVTLRCSSQSGHNTVSWYQQALGQGPQFIFQYYREEENGRGNFPPRFSGLQFPNYSSELNVNALELDDSALYLCASSLETGGKGHGYTFGSGTRLTVV.

V and J are TRBV6-4 and TRBJ2-3; TRBD2 is a possible D gene (7 bases). Germline V gene lookup returns CDR1 MRHNA and CDR2 SNTAGT. V was shortened by 2 bases and J by 4 bases, with 10 bases between the two germline ends. The CDR3 sequence is 14 residues long. The CDR3 DNA reads TGTGCCAGCAGTGACGGGGGGGCCCCAGATACGCAGTATTTT. Its protein is CASSDGGAPDTQYF.

V usage is TRBV29-1 and J usage is TRBJ1-1; D is perhaps TRBD1 (5 bases). There are 14 residues in the CDR3. Trimming took 1 base from V and 0 from J, leaving 9 bases between them. Germline CDR1 and CDR2: SQVTM and ANQGSEA. The CDR3 coding sequence is TGCAGCGTTGAAGGGACGACAGTGAACACTGAAGCTTTCTTT. It translates to CSVEGTTVNTEAFF.

This clone was counted once. The chain employs TRBV7-2 and TRBJ1-3; a possible D gene is TRBD1 (5 bases). Trimming cost V 6 bases and J 4 bases, with 13 bases left between them. From germline, CDR1 is SGHTA and CDR2 FQGNSA. This CDR3 comprises 14 residues. The CDR3 spells CASRPARGGNTIYF. The DNA for the CDR3 is TGTGCCAGCAGACCTGCTCGGGGGGGAAACACCATATATTTT.